The 25 T cell receptor beta chains presented below share a single source sample, sequenced in a study of T cell repertoires in cytomegalovirus infection. TCRdb redid the calling of the reads with MiXCR, one entry per CDR3 protein. The data show about 330,000 distinct CDR3 sequences, about 35% seen once. Their target antigens are unknown. The source was cultured PBMCs, collected from culture after CMV antigen stimulation. Receptors originate from a human donor in good health (CMV status not recorded). Some clones in this sample may be carry-over from other donors' samples.

This clonotype was observed many times. J is TRBJ1-1 and V is TRBV7-2; 8 bases are shared with TRBD1. Germline V gene sequence: CDR1 SGHTA, CDR2 FQGNSA. The CDR3 spans 12 residues. The V segment lost 10 bases and the J segment 2 bases; nucleotides outside the gene matches: 3. CDR3 sequence (DNA): TGTGCCATGGACAGGGCCAACACTGAAGCTTTCTTT. As protein: CAMDRANTEAFF. Looking up the rest from reference TRBV7-2 and TRBJ1-1 gives the full variable domain: GAGVSQSPSNKVTEKGKDVELRCDPISGHTALYWYRQSLGQGLEFLIYFQGNSAPDKSGLPSDRFSAERTGGSVSTLTIQRTQQEDSAVYLCAMDRANTEAFFGQGTRLTVV.

The chain couples TRBV6-1 to TRBJ2-7, with 7 bases identical to TRBD2. V was clipped by 7 bases and J by 3 bases; unmatched bases: 9. CDR1 is MNHNS and CDR2 is SASEGT in the germline V gene. CDR3 length: 14 residues. The CDR3 spells CASNQAGPIYEQYV. For the CDR3, the DNA is TGTGCCAGCAATCAAGCGGGGCCCATCTACGAGCAGTACGTC.

V is TRBV20-1 and J is TRBJ2-7, with D possibly being TRBD1 or TRBD2 (5 bases each). Germline lookup yields CDR1 DFQATT and CDR2 SNEGSKA (reference sequence). This CDR3 region has 13 residues. Trimming stripped 5 bases from V and 3 bases from J, with 14 bases between. The CDR3 sequence: CSAPEGTNYEQYF. The CDR3 region has the DNA TGCAGTGCTCCTGAGGGGACCAACTACGAGCAGTACTTC.

This chain uses TRBV7-6 with TRBJ1-2; D is possibly TRBD1 (5 bases). Trimming removed 6 bases from V and 4 bases from J, with 18 bases in between. Germline-derived CDR1 and CDR2 are SGHVS and FNYEAQ. The CDR3 contains 15 residues. The CDR3 DNA is TGTGCCAGCAGTTTCGGAGGGGAATACGGCTATGGCTACACCTTC. The encoded protein is CASSFGGEYGYGYTF.

The V gene is TRBV23-1, the J gene TRBJ2-7; the D is unclear. TRBV23-1 belongs to the ORF category, with a function that is uncertain. CDR3 length equals 13 residues. V lost 10 bases to trimming and J lost 3 bases, with 16 bases between them. In nucleotides, the CDR3 is TGCGCCACCCGCGAAAACTACTACTACGAGCAGTACGTC. Translation: CATRENYYYEQYV.

The chain combines TRBV6-4 with TRBJ1-5; no reliable D call. Trimming left V 7 bases short and J 2 bases short, with 12 bases between. The CDR3 has 14 amino acids. Germline values: CDR1 MRHNA, CDR2 SNTAGT. The CDR3 spells CASTLGWGNQPQHF. DNA for the CDR3: TGTGCCAGCACCCTCGGATGGGGCAATCAGCCCCAGCATTTT.

This clonotype was seen a few times. The genes are TRBV29-1 and TRBJ2-1; D remains ambiguous. The germline gives CDR1 SQVTM, CDR2 ANQGSEA. V lost 3 bases, J lost 9 bases, and 9 bases lay in between. CDR3 length: 11 residues. For the CDR3, the DNA is TGCAGCGTTGATGGTCTTAGTGAGCAGTTCTTC. Amino acid sequence: CSVDGLSEQFF.

The chain carries TRBV19 and TRBJ2-1; 7 nucleotides align to TRBD2. Unmatched junction bases numbered 15, after V lost 6 bases and J lost 7 bases. Germline loops: CDR1 LNHDA, CDR2 SQIVND (reference sequence). CDR3 size: 16 residues. This chain's CDR3 is CASSPGTTSAVNEQFF. DNA for the CDR3: TGTGCCAGTAGCCCCGGGACTACTAGCGCAGTAAATGAGCAGTTCTTC.

This clonotype came up a few times. V is TRBV24-1 and J is TRBJ2-5, with D uncertain. V lost 7 bases and J lost 0, with 8 bases in between. The germline V gene encodes CDR1 KGHDR and CDR2 SFDVKD. CDR3 length: 13 amino acids. CDR3 residues: CATRSRNQETQYF. CDR3 in DNA: TGTGCCACCAGGTCTAGAAACCAAGAGACCCAGTACTTC.

This sequence joins TRBV27 and TRBJ2-1, with TRBD2 matching over 14 bases. The germline V gene encodes CDR1 MNHEY and CDR2 SMNVEV (reference sequence). V lost 5 bases and J lost 16; bases outside the gene matches: 7. This CDR3 contains 13 residues. This CDR3 reads CASSTGLAGEYFF. For the CDR3, the DNA is TGTGCCAGCAGTACGGGACTAGCGGGAGAGTATTTCTTC.

This clonotype was counted a few times. This chain joins TRBV19 and TRBJ1-1; TRBD1 might be the D (6 bases). The CDR3 extends over 15 amino acids. V shed 4 bases and J shed 4 bases, with 16 bases lying between them. CDR1 is LNHDA, CDR2 SQIVND, per germline (reference sequence). The CDR3 here is CASSTSGAGSTEAFF. DNA of the CDR3: TGTGCCAGTAGTACTTCAGGGGCGGGCAGCACTGAAGCTTTCTTT.

The CDR3 nucleotides read TGTGCCAGCAGCCTTGGGGCAGCGGGACACACCGGGGAGCTGTTTTTT. Protein sequence: CASSLGAAGHTGELFF. This chain joins TRBV7-8 and TRBJ2-2; 7 nucleotides align to TRBD2. With V trimmed by 5 bases and J by 3 bases, 9 bases remained unmatched. The CDR3 totals 16 residues. Germline-derived CDR1 and CDR2 are SGHVS and FQNEAQ.

The gene calls are TRBV7-9 and TRBJ2-6, with a tentative D call TRBD1 (5 bases). Trimming shortened V by 6 bases and J by 0 bases, and 15 bases separated the two germline ends. The CDR3 runs to 17 residues. Germline V gene sequence: CDR1 SEHNR, CDR2 FQNEAQ (reference sequence). CDR3 sequence (DNA): TGTGCCAGCAGGTGGGGCAGTCTAAGCTCTGGGGCCAACGTCCTGACTTTC. The encoded protein is CASRWGSLSSGANVLTF.

The J gene is TRBJ1-1, the V gene TRBV7-2, with D tentatively TRBD1 (5 bases). The V and J ends lost 1 base and 4 bases respectively, with 13 bases between them. The germline V gene encodes CDR1 SGHTA and CDR2 FQGNSA. This CDR3 comprises 15 residues. CDR3 sequence reads: CASSLVAGGGTEAFF. The CDR3 coding sequence is TGTGCCAGCAGCTTAGTAGCGGGGGGTGGCACTGAAGCTTTCTTT.

The table lists this clonotype with a few counts. The chain combines TRBV7-2 with TRBJ1-6, with D possibly being TRBD1 (6 bases). V lost 2 bases and J lost 13, with 12 bases in between. The germline CDR1 and CDR2 sequences are SGHTA and FQGNSA. The CDR3 has 13 residues. CDR3 residues: CASSLIGGDPLHF. In DNA, the CDR3 is TGTGCCAGCAGCTTAATCGGGGGCGATCCCCTCCACTTT.

This chain uses TRBV11-2 with TRBJ2-1, with TRBD2 matching 8 bases. In germline, CDR1 is SGHAT, CDR2 FQNNGV. With 5 bases clipped from V and 5 bases from J, the junction kept 8 bases outside the gene matches. The CDR3 extends over 15 amino acids. The CDR3 DNA reads as TGTGCCAGCAGCGCGCCCGGGACTAGTGACAATGAGCAGTTCTTC. It codes for CASSAPGTSDNEQFF.

This clonotype appeared a few times. The genes are TRBV7-2 and TRBJ1-6; no firm D call. V was clipped by 5 bases and J by 7 bases, with 6 bases between them. Germline values: CDR1 SGHTA, CDR2 FQGNSA. This CDR3 region has 12 residues. The CDR3 loop is CASSLINSPLHF. The CDR3 DNA reads as TGTGCCAGCAGCCTCATCAATTCACCCCTCCACTTT.

This clonotype was seen more than once but under ten times. The genes are TRBV7-2 and TRBJ1-4, with D unclear. Germline V gives CDR1 SGHTA, CDR2 FQGNSA. The CDR3 runs 15 residues. Trimming stripped 0 bases from V and 5 bases from J, with 10 bases between. The CDR3 DNA is TGTGCCAGCAGCTTAGCCAGGCAGCAAAATGAAAAACTGTTTTTT. It encodes CASSLARQQNEKLFF.

This clonotype was counted a few times. The V gene is TRBV7-2, the J gene TRBJ2-5; no reliable D call. Germline CDR1 and CDR2: SGHTA and FQGNSA. Trimming cost V 1 base and J 2 bases, with 11 bases left between them. This CDR3 has 15 amino acids. CDR3 residues: CASSLDGDRQETQYF. As DNA, the CDR3 is TGTGCCAGCAGCTTAGATGGGGATCGACAAGAGACCCAGTACTTC. The variable domain in full, completed from reference TRBV7-2 and TRBJ2-5, reads GAGVSQSPSNKVTEKGKDVELRCDPISGHTALYWYRQSLGQGLEFLIYFQGNSAPDKSGLPSDRFSAERTGGSVSTLTIQRTQQEDSAVYLCASSLDGDRQETQYFGPGTRLLVL.

The chain has TRBV19 and TRBJ2-7; D is possibly TRBD1 (5 bases). Germline V gives CDR1 LNHDA, CDR2 SQIVND (reference sequence). V was shortened by 0 bases and J by 2 bases, with 11 bases between the two germline ends. CDR3 length: 15 amino acids. The CDR3 loop is CASSIDAQGPYEQYV. CDR3 coding DNA: TGTGCCAGTAGTATAGATGCCCAGGGTCCCTACGAGCAGTACGTC.

The chain combines TRBV7-2 with TRBJ2-1, with D perhaps TRBD1 (6 bases). The V end lost 6 bases, the J end lost 10 bases, and 16 bases lay between the germline ends. Germline V gene sequence: CDR1 SGHTA, CDR2 FQGNSA. This CDR3 is 13 amino acids long. CDR3 sequence (DNA): TGTGCCAGCAGTTTCACAGGGCAGGGGGAGCAGTTCTTC. It is translated as CASSFTGQGEQFF.

The chain combines TRBV6-2 or TRBV6-3 with TRBJ1-1; tentative D call: TRBD1 (6 bases). V dropped 7 bases and J dropped 5 bases, with 11 bases sitting between them. CDR3 length: 12 amino acids. From germline, CDR1 is MNHEY and CDR2 SVGEGT. CDR3 amino acids: CASMGGWTEAFF. CDR3 bases: TGTGCCAGCATGGGGGGCTGGACTGAAGCTTTCTTT.

There are a few counts of this clonotype. The gene calls are TRBV19 and TRBJ1-2; 9 nucleotides match TRBD1. V dropped 6 bases and J dropped 2; count of bases not matched to a gene: 7. The germline V gene has CDR1 LNHDA and CDR2 SQIVND (reference sequence). This CDR3 region has 15 residues. This chain's CDR3 is CASRDKGQGNYGYTF. The DNA for the CDR3 is TGTGCCAGTAGGGACAAAGGACAGGGGAACTATGGCTACACCTTC.

This chain links TRBV28 with TRBJ2-7; no definite D call. In germline, CDR1 is MDHEN, CDR2 SYDVKM. The CDR3 length is 13 residues. The V end lost 5 bases, the J end lost 2 bases, and 10 bases lay between the germline ends. For the CDR3, the DNA is TGTGCCAGCAGTCCCCAGGCTCCCTACGAGCAGTACTTC. The encoded protein is CASSPQAPYEQYF.

The table lists this clonotype with many counts. V and J are TRBV11-3 and TRBJ2-1; weak D call: TRBD2 (6 bases). The germline CDR1 and CDR2 sequences are SGHNT and YENEEA. V was trimmed by 5 bases and J by 4 bases, leaving 15 bases between them. CDR3 size: 15 residues. This chain's CDR3 is CASSPGSSPYNEQFF. As DNA, the CDR3 is TGTGCCAGCAGCCCCGGGAGTTCGCCTTACAATGAGCAGTTCTTC.